The table lists the clone carrying this T cell receptor (beta chain) with many counts. No antigen is known for it. The germline V and J ends were trimmed by 3 bases and 3 bases, with 9 bases remaining between them. The CDR3 contains 15 residues. Germline CDR1 reads SGHVS; CDR2 reads FQNEAQ. It was the library that attached unique molecular identifiers to individual cDNA molecules. TCRdb reanalysed the RACE reads using MiXCR and keeps one entry per CDR3 protein. The data contain tens of thousands of distinct CDR3 sequences, approximately 10% of them singletons. The sample originates from a study of human T cells and chemical hapten exposure. Study-wide context: Variation in per-sample TCR yields came mainly from small pooled library volume differences.

The time point is: patch test 2, 6 weeks after DPC sensitization. Documented treatment: therapeutic diphenylcyclopropenone sensitization with weekly scalp DPC. Blood was collected ahead of every patch test applied. Study-wide results and limits: Expanded TCRs formed significantly more large CDR3 similarity clusters than controls.

Sequences were derived from whole blood, sampled in connection with sensitization to the hapten diphenylcyclopropenone (DPC). The sequence came from a woman aged 30 to 39 with alopecia areata. Some clones in this sample may be carry-over from other donors' samples. V is TRBV7-8 and J is TRBJ1-6, with TRBD1 as a possible D gene (5 bases). The CDR3 coding sequence is TGTGCCAGCAGCTTGGGGGTCCACTATAATTCACCCCTCCACTTT. Protein product: CASSLGVHYNSPLHF.